This is a list of T cell receptor beta chains from one sample in a study of blood T cell repertoires in COVID-19. The data were produced by immunoSEQ multiplex PCR, yet TCRdb's version contains in-frame clones alone and is incomplete. The sample carries about 210,000 clones, 80% to 90% recorded once. Sequencing was carried out using peripheral blood. These receptors came from an elderly woman with COVID-19, enrolled during active disease. Each CDR3 is given with its conserved first and last residue. A D gene is named only where the DNA matches it firmly. Only some rows state a clone size, as once, few, many or a class for expanded clones.

clone size	V gene	J gene	D gene	CDR3 DNA	CDR3 protein
.	TRBV10-3	TRBJ1-1	TRBD1	TGTGCCATCAGTGAGGGACAGGGCATGGCTGAAGCTTTCTTT	CAISEGQGMAEAFF
.	TRBV15	TRBJ2-3	.	TGTGCCACCAGCCCGGACCAGTTTGTGGGGGGAACAGATACGCAGTATTTT	CATSPDQFVGGTDTQYF
.	TRBV5-1	TRBJ2-2	TRBD2	TGCGCCAGCAGCAGAGCCGGGACTATCACCGGGGAGCTGTTTTTT	CASSRAGTITGELFF
.	TRBV28	TRBJ2-1	TRBD2	TGTGCCAGCAACGGGAGGGTGGCAGGGACCTACAATGAGCAGTTCTTC	CASNGRVAGTYNEQFF
.	TRBV19	TRBJ1-1	.	TGTGCCAGTAGTATGACCGCGGGCACTGAAGCTTTCTTT	CASSMTAGTEAFF
.	TRBV3-1/TRBV3-2	TRBJ1-6	.	TGTGCCAGCAGCCAGGGCAACTCCTATAATTCACCCCTCCACTTT	CASSQGNSYNSPLHF
.	TRBV9	TRBJ2-1	TRBD2	TGTGCCAGCGCCGGGCACGCGGGGGGCAGTGATGAGCAGTTCTTC	CASAGHAGGSDEQFF
.	TRBV29-1	TRBJ1-1	TRBD1	TGCAGCGTTAAGCAGGGGGAGGAGACTGAAGCTTTCTTT	CSVKQGEETEAFF
.	TRBV18	TRBJ2-4	.	TGTGCCAGCTCACCCGGGAAAAACATTCAGTACTTC	CASSPGKNIQYF
.	TRBV3-1/TRBV3-2	TRBJ2-1	.	TGTGCCAGCAGCCGACAGCCGCTCTCCTACAATGAGCAGTTCTTC	CASSRQPLSYNEQFF
few	TRBV29-1	TRBJ2-5	TRBD1	TGCAGCGGCGGGGGCGGGACAGGGGTCCAATTCCAAGAGACCCAGTACTTC	CSGGGGTGVQFQETQYF
.	TRBV7-2	TRBJ2-1	.	TGTGCCAGCAGCTTAGCTTATCGGGAGCAGTTCTTC	CASSLAYREQFF
.	TRBV7-9	TRBJ1-1	.	TGTGCCAGCAGTAAAGACACGGACATTTATCGAGCTTTCTTT	CASSKDTDIYRAFF
.	TRBV5-1	TRBJ2-1	.	TGCGCCAGCAGCTTGGTGGCGGCTGTCTACAATGAGCAGTTCTTC	CASSLVAAVYNEQFF
.	TRBV6-5	TRBJ1-1	TRBD1	TGTGCCAGCACCCGGGGGACAGGGGCGAACACTGAAGCTTTCTTT	CASTRGTGANTEAFF
.	TRBV6-5	TRBJ2-7	TRBD1	TGTGCCAGCAGTTACTCAGGGACAGGCTCCTACGAGCAGTACTTC	CASSYSGTGSYEQYF
.	TRBV6-6	TRBJ1-2	.	TGTGCCAGCACGGAGGTTGGCAGGGGAAATAACTATGGCTACACCTTC	CASTEVGRGNNYGYTF
.	TRBV2	TRBJ1-2	.	TGTGCCAGCAGTCTACAGGGCCCCGTAGGCTATGGCTACACCTTC	CASSLQGPVGYGYTF
.	TRBV6-6	TRBJ1-3	.	TGTGCCAGCAGTTACGGGGGCGGTGGAAACACCATATATTTT	CASSYGGGGNTIYF
once	TRBV27	TRBJ1-4	.	TGTGCCAGCAGTTCACCGGGACAAGTAGAAAAACTGTTTTTT	CASSSPGQVEKLFF
.	TRBV4-1	TRBJ2-1	TRBD1	TGCGCCAGCAGCCGAGGGGACAGCCTTAACTACAATGAGCAGTTCTTC	CASSRGDSLNYNEQFF
.	TRBV19	TRBJ2-6	.	TGTGCCAGTACCCCATCCCCAGCTGGGGCCAACGTCCTGACTTTC	CASTPSPAGANVLTF
.	TRBV5-6	TRBJ1-6	.	TGTGCCAGCAGCTCGGACACAGGTACCAATTCACCCCTCCACTTT	CASSSDTGTNSPLHF
.	TRBV6-2/TRBV6-3	TRBJ2-5	.	TGTGCCAGCAGTCCACAGGGCTCGGAGGAGACCCAGTACTTC	CASSPQGSEETQYF
.	TRBV7-8	TRBJ2-5	.	TGTGCCAGCAGCCTAGGACAGTTTAGGGAGACCCAGTACTTC	CASSLGQFRETQYF
.	TRBV6-2/TRBV6-3	TRBJ2-5	TRBD2	TGTGCCAGCAGCCGCGGGGGTAGGGAGACCCAGTACTTC	CASSRGGRETQYF
.	TRBV6-5	TRBJ1-4	.	TGTGCCAGCTCGCGGCGGGGAGTGGAACTGTTTTTT	CASSRRGVELFF
few	TRBV25-1	TRBJ1-1	.	TGTGCCAGCAGTTTACAGCGGACGGGGAACACTGAAGCTTTCTTT	CASSLQRTGNTEAFF
.	TRBV7-9	TRBJ2-1	.	TGTGCCAGCGGACAGAGCTCCTACAATGAGCAGTTCTTC	CASGQSSYNEQFF
once	TRBV6-6	TRBJ2-2	.	TGTGCCAGCAGTTATTTGGGACTCACCGGGGAGCTGTTTTTT	CASSYLGLTGELFF
.	TRBV19	TRBJ1-2	.	TGTGCCAGTTTTCTCTCACAGGGTGGAAACTATGGCTACACCTTC	CASFLSQGGNYGYTF
.	TRBV28	TRBJ1-1	TRBD1	TGTGCCAGCAGTTTAACGGGGACAGTGTTGTACACTGAAGCTTTCTTT	CASSLTGTVLYTEAFF
.	TRBV6-1	TRBJ1-4	.	TGTGCCAGCAGTGAACTTGGACGGACAGCAACTAATGAAAAACTGTTTTTT	CASSELGRTATNEKLFF